This TCR beta chain was identified in a study of blood T cells in healthy people across ages. Study background: Capturing about one barcoded beta molecule per two T cells was achieved by template switching. Study-wide findings and caveats: While age rose, TCR beta diversity per million T cells dropped in a roughly linear way. Long-lived and aged donors differed, with more naive CD4+ cells and higher diversity in the long-lived. From one million sequenced T cells, diversity estimates were lower bounds.

As to this clonotype: What it binds is unknown.

The germline CDR1 and CDR2 sequences are LGHNA and YNFKEQ. There are 19 residues in the CDR3. The V gene end was trimmed by 0 bases and the J gene end by 5 bases; junction bases not matched to a gene: 16. Then a second PCR, running about 6 to 11 cycles, was carried out with a sample-barcoded 5' primer and a J-beta primer mix. TCRdb reprocessed the 5' RACE reads with MiXCR, giving one entry per CDR3 protein. The sample lists 600,000 to 850,000 distinct CDR3 sequences; roughly 43% were seen once. V is TRBV4-2 and J is TRBJ2-1; 7 bases match TRBD2. The TCR comes from a woman between 55 and 75 years old in good health. Material for sequencing was blood. The CDR3 nucleotides read TGTGCCAGCAGCCAAGATCCCACCGATGGTGCGGGAGAAGACAATGAGCAGTTCTTC. Translating it yields CASSQDPTDGAGEDNEQFF.